This T cell receptor beta chain was profiled in a study of blood T cell repertoires in COVID-19. For the study at large: Researchers got acute and convalescent COVID-19 samples from the United States, Italy and Spain.

In germline, CDR1 is LNHDA, CDR2 SQIVND (reference sequence). The CDR3 totals 13 residues. With 1 base removed from V and 1 base from J, the gap between germline ends came to 4 bases. Sequencing used immunoSEQ multiplex PCR; TCRdb keeps in-frame clones, though not all of them. The sample gives 130,000 to 150,000 clones, just under 85% of which show up once; 3% to 3.5% is in the top ten. The sample was peripheral blood. J is TRBJ1-2 and V is TRBV19; D not resolved. This sequence was found in a woman of 80 years or more with acute or convalescent COVID-19. Here the CDR3 reads CASSIASNYGYTF. The CDR3 DNA reads TGTGCCAGTAGTATAGCCAGTAACTATGGCTACACCTTC.